This T cell receptor (beta chain) was identified in a study of T cells in Graves' hyperthyroidism and ophthalmopathy. Study-wide context: Prior to any treatment, at the point of initial diagnosis, peripheral blood was collected.

The V end lost 2 bases, the J end lost 2 bases, and 9 bases lay between the germline ends. This CDR3 spans 13 amino acids. Per germline, CDR1 GTSNPN and CDR2 SVGIG (reference sequence). Study-level points and caveats: Patients with ophthalmopathy were separated from those with stable hyperthyroidism by a 13 V-J model.

The table lists this clonotype with many counts. What it recognizes is unknown. Regions amplified from RNA transcripts were the TCR beta CDR3 regions. The TCR CDR3 first-round RT-PCR relied on the HTBI primer set. TCRdb re-called the multiplex PCR reads with MiXCR, one entry per CDR3 protein. The sample has 400,000 to 450,000 distinct CDR3 sequences; 14% to 15% are singletons. V is TRBV30 and J is TRBJ2-5; D is perhaps TRBD1 (6 bases). The TCR was taken from a man between 18 and 29 years old with Graves' ophthalmopathy. Specimen: blood. The CDR3 DNA reads TGTGCCTGGAGTCGGGACACACAAGAGACCCAGTACTTC. It codes for CAWSRDTQETQYF.